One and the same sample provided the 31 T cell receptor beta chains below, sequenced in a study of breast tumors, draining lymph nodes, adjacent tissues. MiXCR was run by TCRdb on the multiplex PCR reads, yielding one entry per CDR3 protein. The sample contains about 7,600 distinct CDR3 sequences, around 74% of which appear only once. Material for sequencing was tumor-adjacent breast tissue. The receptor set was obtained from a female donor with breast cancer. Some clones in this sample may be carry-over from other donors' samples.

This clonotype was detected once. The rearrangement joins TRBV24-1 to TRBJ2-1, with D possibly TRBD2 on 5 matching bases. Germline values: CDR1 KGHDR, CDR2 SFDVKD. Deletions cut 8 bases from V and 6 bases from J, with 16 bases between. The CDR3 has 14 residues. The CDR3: CATKSDLPGNEQFF. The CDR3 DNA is TGTGCCACCAAATCGGACTTGCCCGGCAATGAGCAGTTCTTC.

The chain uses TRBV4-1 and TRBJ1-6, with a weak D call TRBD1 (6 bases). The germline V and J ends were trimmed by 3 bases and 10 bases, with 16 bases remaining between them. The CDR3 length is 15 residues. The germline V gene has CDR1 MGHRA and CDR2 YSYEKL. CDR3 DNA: TGCGCCAGCAGCCATGAGGCAGGGGACGCGTCACCCCTCCACTTT. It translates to CASSHEAGDASPLHF.

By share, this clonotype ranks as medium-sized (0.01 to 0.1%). The CDR3 DNA sequence: TGTGCCAGCAGCCAAGTTCGTCGGCTTGGCGGGACCTACGAGCAGTACTTC. This encodes CASSQVRRLGGTYEQYF. The chain couples TRBV14 to TRBJ2-7; TRBD2 might be the D (6 bases). From germline, CDR1 is SGHDN and CDR2 FVKESK. V was trimmed by 1 base and J by 2 bases, leaving 18 bases between them. The CDR3 has 17 amino acids.

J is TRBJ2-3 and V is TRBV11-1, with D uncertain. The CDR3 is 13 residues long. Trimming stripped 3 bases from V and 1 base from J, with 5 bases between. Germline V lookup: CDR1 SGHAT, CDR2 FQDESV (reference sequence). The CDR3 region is CASSFQGTDTQYF. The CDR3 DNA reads TGTGCCAGCAGCTTCCAAGGCACAGATACGCAGTATTTT.

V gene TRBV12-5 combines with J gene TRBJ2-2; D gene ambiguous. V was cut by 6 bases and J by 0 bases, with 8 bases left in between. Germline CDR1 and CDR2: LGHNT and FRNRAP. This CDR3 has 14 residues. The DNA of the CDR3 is TGTGCTAGTGGACTCGGTTCGAACACCGGGGAGCTGTTTTTT. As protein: CASGLGSNTGELFF.

The CDR3 DNA reads as TGCGCCAGCAGCCACCCCAACAGGAGACCCTACGAGCAGTACTTC. Protein sequence: CASSHPNRRPYEQYF. This chain connects TRBV4-1 to TRBJ2-7; possibly TRBD1 for D (5 bases). V was cut by 3 bases and J by 2 bases, with 14 bases left in between. CDR1 and CDR2 (germline): MGHRA, YSYEKL. CDR3 length: 15 amino acids.

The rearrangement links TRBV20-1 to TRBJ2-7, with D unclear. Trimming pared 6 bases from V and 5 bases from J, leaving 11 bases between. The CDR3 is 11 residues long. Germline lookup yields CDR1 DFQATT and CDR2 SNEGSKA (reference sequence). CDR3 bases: TGCAGTGCCATTAACCGCCACGAGCAGTACTTC. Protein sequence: CSAINRHEQYF.

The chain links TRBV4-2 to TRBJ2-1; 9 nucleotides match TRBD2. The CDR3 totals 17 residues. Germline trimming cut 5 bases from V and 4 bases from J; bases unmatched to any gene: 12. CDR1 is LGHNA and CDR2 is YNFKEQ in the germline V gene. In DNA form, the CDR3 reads TGTGCCAGCAGCTCACGACTGACTAGCGGACTTTACAATGAGCAGTTCTTC. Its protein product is CASSSRLTSGLYNEQFF.

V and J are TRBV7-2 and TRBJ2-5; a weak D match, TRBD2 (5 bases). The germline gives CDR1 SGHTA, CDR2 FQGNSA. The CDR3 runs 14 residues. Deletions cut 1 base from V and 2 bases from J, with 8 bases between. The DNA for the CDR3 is TGTGCCAGCAGCTTAGGTCCGGGGCAAGAGACCCAGTACTTC. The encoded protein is CASSLGPGQETQYF.

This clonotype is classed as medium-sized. In nucleotides, the CDR3 is TGTGCCAGCAGCTTAGCGGACATTTCTTTCTACGAGCAGTACTTC. Residues: CASSLADISFYEQYF. The chain links TRBV11-2 to TRBJ2-7; D may be TRBD1 (5 bases). Germline values: CDR1 SGHAT, CDR2 FQNNGV. This CDR3 spans 15 amino acids. V was cut by 1 base and J by 3 bases, with 13 bases left in between.

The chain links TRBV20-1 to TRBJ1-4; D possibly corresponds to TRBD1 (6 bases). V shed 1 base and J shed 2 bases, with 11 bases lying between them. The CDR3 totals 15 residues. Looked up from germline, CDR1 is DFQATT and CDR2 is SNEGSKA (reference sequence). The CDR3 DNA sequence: TGCAGTGCTAGAGCCGCCGGGGGCACTAATGAAAAACTGTTTTTT. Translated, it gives CSARAAGGTNEKLFF.

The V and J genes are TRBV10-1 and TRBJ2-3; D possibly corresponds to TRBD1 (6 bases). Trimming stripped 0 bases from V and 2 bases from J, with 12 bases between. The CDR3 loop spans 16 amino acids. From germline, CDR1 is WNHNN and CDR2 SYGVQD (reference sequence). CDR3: CASSESGGHHTDTQYF. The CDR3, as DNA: TGCGCCAGCAGTGAGTCTGGGGGACACCACACAGATACGCAGTATTTT.

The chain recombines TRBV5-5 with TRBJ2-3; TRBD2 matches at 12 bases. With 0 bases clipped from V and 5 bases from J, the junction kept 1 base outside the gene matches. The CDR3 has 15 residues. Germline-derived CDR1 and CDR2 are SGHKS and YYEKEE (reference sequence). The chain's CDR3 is CASSLGLAGVDTQYF. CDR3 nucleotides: TGTGCCAGCAGCTTGGGACTAGCGGGAGTAGATACGCAGTATTTT.

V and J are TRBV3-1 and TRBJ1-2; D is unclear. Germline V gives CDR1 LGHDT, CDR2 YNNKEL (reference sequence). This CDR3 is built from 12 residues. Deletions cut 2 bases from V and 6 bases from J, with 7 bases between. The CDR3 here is CASSQNRNGYTF. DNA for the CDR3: TGTGCCAGCAGCCAAAATCGGAATGGCTACACCTTC.

The CDR3 DNA reads TGCAGTGCTGAGTTTCGGGATTCGTGGGACTCACCCCTCCACTTT. Amino acid sequence: CSAEFRDSWDSPLHF. This chain links TRBV20-1 with TRBJ1-6; tentatively, D is TRBD1 (5 bases). The CDR3 is 15 residues long. Looked up from germline, CDR1 is DFQATT and CDR2 is SNEGSKA (reference sequence). With 5 bases removed from V and 10 bases from J, the gap between germline ends came to 21 bases.

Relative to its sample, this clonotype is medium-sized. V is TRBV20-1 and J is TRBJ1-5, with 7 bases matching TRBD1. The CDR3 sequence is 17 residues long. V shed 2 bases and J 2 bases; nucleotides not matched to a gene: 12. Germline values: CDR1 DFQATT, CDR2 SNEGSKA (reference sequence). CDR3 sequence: CSARSRALQGRNQPQHF. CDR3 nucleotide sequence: TGCAGTGCTAGATCCCGGGCCTTACAGGGGCGCAATCAGCCCCAGCATTTT.

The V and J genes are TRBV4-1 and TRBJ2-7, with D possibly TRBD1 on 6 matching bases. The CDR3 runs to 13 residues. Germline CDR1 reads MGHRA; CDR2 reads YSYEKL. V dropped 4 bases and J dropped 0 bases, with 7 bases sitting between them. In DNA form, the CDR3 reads TGCGCCAGCAGCCGGGACATCTCCTACGAGCAGTACTTC. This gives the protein CASSRDISYEQYF.

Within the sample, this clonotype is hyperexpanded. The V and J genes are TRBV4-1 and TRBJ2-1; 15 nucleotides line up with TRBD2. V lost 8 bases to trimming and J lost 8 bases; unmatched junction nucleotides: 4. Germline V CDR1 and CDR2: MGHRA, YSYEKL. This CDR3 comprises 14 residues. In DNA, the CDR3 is TGCGCCAGCTCGGGACTAGCGGGGGGCGATGAGCAGTTCTTC. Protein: CASSGLAGGDEQFF.

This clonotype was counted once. This CDR3 reads CASGGSGPFDSPLHF. CDR3 DNA: TGTGCCAGCGGGGGATCCGGACCATTTGATTCACCCCTCCACTTT. The chain combines TRBV2 with TRBJ1-6; tentatively, D is TRBD1 (5 bases). Trimming stripped 8 bases from V and 8 bases from J, with 19 bases between. CDR3 length: 15 amino acids. The germline V gene has CDR1 SNHLY and CDR2 FYNNEI.

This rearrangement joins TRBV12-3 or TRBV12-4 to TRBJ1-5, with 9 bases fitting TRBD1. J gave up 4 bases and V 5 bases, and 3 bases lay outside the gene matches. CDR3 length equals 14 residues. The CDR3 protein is CASSTGGYNQPQHF. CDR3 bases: TGTGCCAGCAGTACAGGGGGCTATAATCAGCCCCAGCATTTT.

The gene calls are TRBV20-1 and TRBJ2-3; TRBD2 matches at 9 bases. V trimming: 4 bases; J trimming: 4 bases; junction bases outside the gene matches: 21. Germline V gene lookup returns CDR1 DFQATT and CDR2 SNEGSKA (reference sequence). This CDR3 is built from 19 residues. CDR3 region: CSAMNFAAFGGRAPDTQYF. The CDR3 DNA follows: TGCAGTGCTATGAACTTCGCAGCGTTCGGCGGGAGGGCCCCAGATACGCAGTATTTT.

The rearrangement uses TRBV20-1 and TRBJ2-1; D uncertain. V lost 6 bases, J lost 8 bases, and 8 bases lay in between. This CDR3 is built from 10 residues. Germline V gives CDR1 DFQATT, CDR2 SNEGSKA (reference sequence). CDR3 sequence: CSAARYEQFF. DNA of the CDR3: TGCAGTGCCGCTCGGTATGAGCAGTTCTTC.

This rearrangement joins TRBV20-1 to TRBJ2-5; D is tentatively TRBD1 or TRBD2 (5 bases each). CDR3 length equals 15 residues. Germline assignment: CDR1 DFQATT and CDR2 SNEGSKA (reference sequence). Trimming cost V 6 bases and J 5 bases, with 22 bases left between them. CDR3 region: CSAPEPLEGSETQYF. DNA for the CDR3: TGCAGTGCCCCAGAGCCCCTTGAGGGGTCGGAGACCCAGTACTTC.

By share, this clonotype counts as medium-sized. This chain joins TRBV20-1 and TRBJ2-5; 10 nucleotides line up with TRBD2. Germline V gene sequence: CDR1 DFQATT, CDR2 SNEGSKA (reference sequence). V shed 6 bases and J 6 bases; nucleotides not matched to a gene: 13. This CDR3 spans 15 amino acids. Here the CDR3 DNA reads TGCAGTGCCCCGGTGAGCGGGAGGGCCGGGAAGACCCAGTACTTC. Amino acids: CSAPVSGRAGKTQYF.

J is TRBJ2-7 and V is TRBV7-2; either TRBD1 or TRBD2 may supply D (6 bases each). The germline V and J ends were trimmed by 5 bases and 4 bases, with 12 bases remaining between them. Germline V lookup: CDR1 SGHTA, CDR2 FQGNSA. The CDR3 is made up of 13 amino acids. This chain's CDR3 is CASSPRGTYEQYF. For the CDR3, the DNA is TGTGCCAGCAGCCCAAGGGGGACTTACGAGCAGTACTTC.

In DNA, the CDR3 is TGTGCCAGCAGTAATCAGGGGGACAATCAGCCCCAGCATTTT. Amino acid sequence: CASSNQGDNQPQHF. V is TRBV12-3 or TRBV12-4 and J is TRBJ1-5, with 7 nucleotides matching TRBD1. J lost 3 bases, V lost 5 bases, and 4 bases had no gene match. CDR3 length equals 14 residues.

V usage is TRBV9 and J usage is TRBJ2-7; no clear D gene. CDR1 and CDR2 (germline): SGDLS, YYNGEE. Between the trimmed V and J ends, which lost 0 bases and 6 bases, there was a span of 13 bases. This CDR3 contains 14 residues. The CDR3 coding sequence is TGTGCCAGCAGCGTAGCTGCCGAATCGGGCGAGCAGTACTTC. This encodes CASSVAAESGEQYF.

The DNA for the CDR3 is TGCAGCGTTGTCCGACAGGGCTTCGACGAGCAGTACTTC. It translates to CSVVRQGFDEQYF. The V gene is TRBV29-1, the J gene TRBJ2-7; 7 positions agree with TRBD1. Germline lookup yields CDR1 SQVTM and CDR2 ANQGSEA. The CDR3 totals 13 residues. J was trimmed by 5 bases and V by 4 bases; bases with no gene match: 8.

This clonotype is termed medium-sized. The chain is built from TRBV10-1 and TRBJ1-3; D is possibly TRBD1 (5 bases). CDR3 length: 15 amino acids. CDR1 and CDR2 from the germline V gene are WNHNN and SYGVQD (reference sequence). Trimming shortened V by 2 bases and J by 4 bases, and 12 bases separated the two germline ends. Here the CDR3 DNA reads TGCGCCAGCAGTGAGCCGCCATGGGGCGGAAACACCATATATTTT. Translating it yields CASSEPPWGGNTIYF.

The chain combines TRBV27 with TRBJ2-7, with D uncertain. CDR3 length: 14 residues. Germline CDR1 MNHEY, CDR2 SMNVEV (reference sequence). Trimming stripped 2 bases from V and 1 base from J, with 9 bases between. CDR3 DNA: TGTGCCAGCAGTTTAGTGGACGGTTCCTACGAGCAGTACTTC. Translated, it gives CASSLVDGSYEQYF.

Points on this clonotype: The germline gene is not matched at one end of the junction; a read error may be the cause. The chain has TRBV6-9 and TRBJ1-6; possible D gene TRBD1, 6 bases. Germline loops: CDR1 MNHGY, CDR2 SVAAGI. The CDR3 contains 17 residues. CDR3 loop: CASSYPKQGGWNSPLHF. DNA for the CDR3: TGCGCCAGCAGTTACCCGAAACAGGGTGGGTGGAATTCACCCCTCCACTTT.